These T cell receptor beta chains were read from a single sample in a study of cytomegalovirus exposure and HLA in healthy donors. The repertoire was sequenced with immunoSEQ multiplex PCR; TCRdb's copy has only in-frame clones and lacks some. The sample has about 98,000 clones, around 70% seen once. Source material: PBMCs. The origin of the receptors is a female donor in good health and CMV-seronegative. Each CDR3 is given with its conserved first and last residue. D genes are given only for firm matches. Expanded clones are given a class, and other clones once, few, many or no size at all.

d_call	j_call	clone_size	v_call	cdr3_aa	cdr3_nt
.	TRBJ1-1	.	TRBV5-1	CASTSRLRSTEAFF	TGCGCCAGCACATCCAGGCTCCGTAGCACTGAAGCTTTCTTT
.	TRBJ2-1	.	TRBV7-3	CASSLADNEQFF	TGTGCCAGCAGCTTGGCGGACAATGAGCAGTTCTTC
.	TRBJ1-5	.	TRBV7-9	CASSSQGGQPQHF	TGTGCCAGCAGCTCACAGGGTGGTCAGCCCCAGCATTTT
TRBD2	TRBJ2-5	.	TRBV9	CASSVHLAGETQYF	TGTGCCAGCAGCGTGCATCTAGCGGGGGAGACCCAGTACTTC
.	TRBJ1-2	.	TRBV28	CASSLEQGMGGYTF	TGTGCCAGCAGTTTAGAACAGGGCATGGGAGGCTACACCTTC
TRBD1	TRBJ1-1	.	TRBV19	CASSGTGANTEAFF	TGTGCCAGTAGCGGGACAGGGGCTAACACTGAAGCTTTCTTT
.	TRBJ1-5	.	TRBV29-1	CSVVLQPQHF	TGCAGCGTTGTATTGCAGCCCCAGCATTTT
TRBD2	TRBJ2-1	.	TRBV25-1	CASSEPPGRGGNEQFF	TGTGCCAGCAGTGAACCCCCGGGGCGGGGGGGCAATGAGCAGTTCTTC
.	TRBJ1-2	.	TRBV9	CASSPHPQLYGYTF	TGTGCCAGCAGCCCTCACCCTCAACTCTATGGCTACACCTTC
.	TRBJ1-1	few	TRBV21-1	CASSKAGGENTEAFF	TGTGCCAGCAGCAAAGCGGGGGGGGAGAACACTGAAGCTTTCTTT
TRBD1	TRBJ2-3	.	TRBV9	CASMRGRGVGDTQYF	TGTGCCAGCATGAGGGGGCGTGGAGTCGGAGATACGCAGTATTTT
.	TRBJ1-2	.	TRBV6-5	CASSYVTGSYSYGYTF	TGTGCCAGCAGTTACGTAACAGGGTCCTATTCATATGGCTACACCTTC
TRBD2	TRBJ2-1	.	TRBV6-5	CASTGTSGDNEQFF	TGTGCCAGCACCGGGACTAGCGGCGACAATGAGCAGTTCTTC
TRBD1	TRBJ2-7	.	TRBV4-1	CASSQGQGNYEQYF	TGCGCCAGCAGCCAGGGACAGGGAAACTACGAGCAGTACTTC
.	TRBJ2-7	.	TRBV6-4	CASSEDGGSSYEQYF	TGTGCCAGCAGTGAGGACGGCGGGTCCTCCTACGAGCAGTACTTC
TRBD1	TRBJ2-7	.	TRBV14	CASSQGYRDRGYEQYF	TGTGCCAGCAGCCAAGGGTACCGGGACAGGGGCTACGAGCAGTACTTC
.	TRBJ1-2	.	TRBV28	CASSRAGYYGYTF	TGTGCCAGCAGCCGCGCGGGATACTATGGCTACACCTTC
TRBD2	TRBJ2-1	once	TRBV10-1	CASSASLHPGGASGKDNEQFF	TGCGCCAGCAGTGCGTCGCTTCACCCGGGAGGGGCTAGCGGCAAGGACAATGAGCAGTTCTTC
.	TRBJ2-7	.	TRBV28	CASTSSRDTSSYEQYF	TGTGCCAGCACCTCCAGCAGGGACACAAGCTCCTACGAGCAGTACTTC
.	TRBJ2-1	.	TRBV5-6	CASSFVSGDEQFF	TGTGCCAGCAGCTTCGTTTCAGGGGATGAGCAGTTCTTC
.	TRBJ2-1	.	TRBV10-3	CAIRKADTYNEQFF	TGTGCCATCAGGAAAGCGGATACGTACAATGAGCAGTTCTTC
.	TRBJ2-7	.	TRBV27	CASSLKTSDYEQYF	TGTGCCAGCAGTTTAAAGACTAGTGACTACGAGCAGTACTTC
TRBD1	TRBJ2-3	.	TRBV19	CASSMHPGQGRTDTQYF	TGTGCCAGTAGTATGCATCCGGGACAGGGGCGGACAGATACGCAGTATTTT
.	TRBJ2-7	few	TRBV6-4	CAGPLRRVYEQYF	TGTGCCGGCCCTTTGAGGAGGGTCTACGAGCAGTACTTC
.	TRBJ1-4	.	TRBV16	CASSQSGSGKLFF	TGTGCCAGCAGCCAATCGGGCTCCGGAAAACTGTTTTTT